This entry lists 32 T cell receptor beta chains sequenced from one sample in a study of regulatory T cells in long-lasting Graves disease. Time point: persistent/refractory GD, antithyroid drugs over 5 years with positive TRAb. PBMC RNA served as the TCR library source. According to the study, TCR beta libraries were built with iRepertoire HTBI primers and CDR3-region Arm-PCR. TCRdb reprocessed the multiplex PCR reads via MiXCR and lists one record per CDR3 protein. The sample comprises some 440,000 distinct CDR3 sequences, around 20% of which are singletons, and approximately 8% rests with the top ten. Source: peripheral blood mononuclear cells (PBMCs), taken when the disease was refractory, from a patient treated with antithyroid drugs. Receptor source: a female donor with Graves disease.

This clonotype was seen a handful of times. The V gene is TRBV20-1, the J gene TRBJ2-2, with D unresolved. V lost 7 bases to trimming and J lost 5 bases, with 8 bases between them. From germline, CDR1 is DFQATT and CDR2 SNEGSKA (reference sequence). The CDR3 totals 11 residues. CDR3 protein: CSVWRTGELFF. The CDR3 nucleotides read TGCAGTGTTTGGCGGACCGGGGAGCTGTTTTTT.

This clonotype was observed at least ten times. The chain couples TRBV27 to TRBJ2-6; D gene unclear. The CDR3 loop spans 15 amino acids. Per the germline V gene, CDR1 is MNHEY and CDR2 is SMNVEV (reference sequence). V was shortened by 6 bases and J by 3 bases, with 12 bases between the two germline ends. The CDR3 region is CASSLSRFGANVLTF. The CDR3 DNA follows: TGTGCCAGCAGCCTTTCGAGGTTTGGGGCCAACGTCCTGACTTTC.

The V call is TRBV30, the J call TRBJ2-2; D is unresolved. V shed 2 bases and J shed 3 bases, with 10 bases lying between them. The CDR3 length is 14 residues. Germline lookup yields CDR1 GTSNPN and CDR2 SVGIG (reference sequence). CDR3 loop: CAWSFGSYTGELFF. DNA for the CDR3: TGTGCCTGGAGTTTCGGCAGTTACACCGGGGAGCTGTTTTTT.

This clonotype was seen a handful of times. A much larger clone is a single base away; this may be a read error. V is TRBV27 and J is TRBJ1-2; TRBD1 matches at 10 bases. The V gene's germline CDR1 is MNHEY and CDR2 SMNVEV (reference sequence). This CDR3 region has 17 residues. In DNA, the CDR3 is TGTGCCAGCAGTGAGAGGCCGGGACAGGGGCCTCACTATAGCTACACCTTC. This codes for CASSERPGQGPHYSYTF.

This clonotype was found many times. The chain recombines TRBV28 with TRBJ1-4; TRBD1 aligns across 8 bases. The CDR3 extends over 15 amino acids. J gave up 2 bases and V 4 bases, and 3 bases lay outside the gene matches. CDR1 and CDR2 (germline): MDHEN, SYDVKM. DNA for the CDR3: TGTGCCAGCAGTTCGCAGGGGGCCACTAATGAAAAACTGTTTTTT. The encoded protein is CASSSQGATNEKLFF.

This clonotype has a count of ten or more. This rearrangement joins TRBV10-3 to TRBJ1-1; D unclear. Trimming left V 1 base short and J 4 bases short, with 4 bases between. Germline V gives CDR1 ENHRY, CDR2 SYGVKD. The CDR3 has 12 residues. The CDR3 DNA reads as TGTGCCATCAGTGAGTTTAGCACTGAAGCTTTCTTT. Encoded protein: CAISEFSTEAFF.

For this clonotype: This may arise from a read error, as a much more abundant clone is one base away. The chain has TRBV12-3 or TRBV12-4 and TRBJ2-5; possibly TRBD2 for D (5 bases). This CDR3 is 13 amino acids long. The V end was cut by 2 bases, the J end by 11 bases, with 15 bases between. The CDR3 DNA follows: TGTGCCAGCAGTTTATTCGGGGTTGGCACTCAGTACTTC. It specifies CASSLFGVGTQYF.

The chain couples TRBV25-1 to TRBJ1-1; TRBD1 matches at 11 bases. The V gene end was trimmed by 8 bases and the J gene end by 5 bases; junction bases not matched to a gene: 10. CDR1 is MGHDK and CDR2 is SYGVNS in the germline V gene. The CDR3 runs 15 residues. The CDR3 sequence: CASGQGAGGGTEAFF. The CDR3, as DNA: TGTGCCAGCGGACAGGGGGCTGGTGGAGGGACTGAAGCTTTCTTT.

This clonotype appeared a few times. The chain carries TRBV20-1 and TRBJ2-2, with 7 bases fitting TRBD2. V trimming: 6 bases; J trimming: 5 bases; junction bases outside the gene matches: 9. The CDR3 is made up of 14 amino acids. Germline V gene sequence: CDR1 DFQATT, CDR2 SNEGSKA (reference sequence). The CDR3 nucleotides are TGCAGTGCGTTCCCCGGGAGGAGTACCGGGGAGCTGTTTTTT. It yields the protein CSAFPGRSTGELFF.

Ten or more counts support this clonotype. This sequence joins TRBV28 and TRBJ2-7; TRBD1 agrees at 7 bases. Germline values: CDR1 MDHEN, CDR2 SYDVKM. V lost 7 bases to trimming and J lost 3 bases; unmatched junction nucleotides: 9. The CDR3 contains 14 residues. CDR3 in amino acids: CASTIPGQSYEQYF. In nucleotides, the CDR3 is TGTGCCAGCACCATCCCGGGACAGAGCTACGAGCAGTACTTC.

This clonotype was counted a few times. V usage is TRBV6-5 and J usage is TRBJ1-3; D is perhaps TRBD1 (5 bases). CDR1 and CDR2 (germline): MNHEY, SVGAGI. Trimming took off 0 bases at V and 3 bases at J, with 21 bases between the two ends. The CDR3 is made up of 19 amino acids. CDR3 nucleotides: TGTGCCAGCAGTTACTCGCACTTGACCTTCGCGGGGGGTGGAAACACCATATATTTT. It codes for CASSYSHLTFAGGGNTIYF.

At least ten counts were recorded for this clonotype. The chain uses TRBV7-9 and TRBJ2-7; D may be TRBD2 (6 bases). This CDR3 has 14 amino acids. Germline assignment: CDR1 SEHNR and CDR2 FQNEAQ (reference sequence). The ends were cut back, 3 bases at V and 4 bases at J, with 13 bases in the middle. CDR3 in amino acids: CASSFEGEVYEQYF. The CDR3 DNA sequence: TGTGCCAGCAGCTTCGAAGGGGAGGTATACGAGCAGTACTTC. The full variable domain, rest sourced from reference TRBV7-9 and TRBJ2-7, is DTGVSQNPRHKITKRGQNVTFRCDPISEHNRLYWYRQTLGQGPEFLTYFQNEAQLEKSRLLSDRFSAERPKGSFSTLEIQRTEQGDSAMYLCASSFEGEVYEQYFGPGTRLTVT.

The V gene is TRBV20-1, the J gene TRBJ1-2; 7 bases are shared with TRBD1. CDR3 length equals 13 residues. V gave up 7 bases and J gave up 8 bases; unmatched junction bases: 13. The V gene's germline CDR1 is DFQATT and CDR2 SNEGSKA (reference sequence). Written as DNA, the CDR3 is TGCAGTGTCCCTCCAGGGGGACGAAGAGGCTACACCTTC. As protein: CSVPPGGRRGYTF.

This chain connects TRBV7-2 to TRBJ2-7; the match to TRBD1 covers 9 bases. The V gene end was trimmed by 1 base and the J gene end by 3 bases; junction bases not matched to a gene: 4. This CDR3 spans 15 amino acids. Germline values: CDR1 SGHTA, CDR2 FQGNSA. The chain's CDR3 is CASSLEPGQGYEQYF. In DNA form, the CDR3 reads TGTGCCAGCAGCTTAGAGCCGGGACAGGGCTACGAGCAGTACTTC. Based on the CDR3 plus reference TRBV7-2 and TRBJ2-7, the full variable domain is GAGVSQSPSNKVTEKGKDVELRCDPISGHTALYWYRQSLGQGLEFLIYFQGNSAPDKSGLPSDRFSAERTGGSVSTLTIQRTQQEDSAVYLCASSLEPGQGYEQYFGPGTRLTVT.

The CDR3 protein is CSASGRMRDTQYF. CDR3 DNA: TGCAGCGCCTCCGGCAGGATGCGAGATACGCAGTATTTT. J is TRBJ2-3 and V is TRBV29-1; D call uncertain. The CDR3 extends over 13 amino acids. V was trimmed by 7 bases and J by 5 bases, leaving 16 bases between them. CDR1 and CDR2 from the germline V gene are SQVTM and ANQGSEA.

Turning to this clonotype: This likely comes from a read error, as the CDR3 has no conserved phenylalanine or tryptophan at its end. This rearrangement joins TRBV28 to TRBJ1-5; D unresolved. CDR3 length: 15 amino acids. The V gene's germline CDR1 is MDHEN and CDR2 SYDVKM. The V and J ends lost 7 bases and 0 bases respectively, with 13 bases between them. CDR3 coding DNA: TGTGCCAGCAAACCTCAGGAGGATAGCAATCAGCCCCAGCATTCT. This codes for CASKPQEDSNQPQHS.

Many counts were recorded for this clonotype. The rearrangement links TRBV28 to TRBJ1-1; no clear D. The CDR3 spans 12 residues. Trimming stripped 6 bases from V and 8 bases from J, with 13 bases between. Germline CDR1 MDHEN, CDR2 SYDVKM. As DNA, the CDR3 is TGTGCCAGCAGCTTTGGCAGATTAGAAGCTTTCTTT. Protein sequence: CASSFGRLEAFF.

Remarks on this clonotype: A much larger clone sits a single nucleotide away, making a read error possible. This rearrangement joins TRBV27 to TRBJ2-5, with D unresolved. From germline, CDR1 is MNHEY and CDR2 SMNVEV (reference sequence). The CDR3 runs 14 residues. V was trimmed by 2 bases and J by 9 bases, leaving 16 bases between them. The chain's CDR3 is CASSLVFAAEAQYF. In DNA, the CDR3 is TGTGCCAGCAGTTTAGTCTTTGCAGCCGAGGCCCAGTACTTC.

This clonotype has a count of ten or more. The chain is built from TRBV7-9 and TRBJ1-1, with 9 bases fitting TRBD1. The CDR3 is made up of 15 amino acids. Germline V gene data show CDR1 as SEHNR and CDR2 as FQNEAQ (reference sequence). The trim removed 0 bases at V and 1 base at J, leaving 0 bases unmatched. This CDR3 is CASSLAGQGNTEAFF. The CDR3 coding sequence is TGTGCCAGCAGCTTAGCGGGACAGGGGAACACTGAAGCTTTCTTT. Full variable domain (missing parts from reference TRBV7-9 and TRBJ1-1): DTGVSQNPRHKITKRGQNVTFRCDPISEHNRLYWYRQTLGQGPEFLTYFQNEAQLEKSRLLSDRFSAERPKGSFSTLEIQRTEQGDSAMYLCASSLAGQGNTEAFFGQGTRLTVV.

This clonotype was recorded at least ten times. This chain connects TRBV20-1 to TRBJ2-7, with 9 bases identical to TRBD2. The CDR3 is 13 residues long. The junction had 10 bases not matched to a gene; V was cut back by 6 bases and J by 7 bases. Germline V CDR1 and CDR2: DFQATT, SNEGSKA (reference sequence). CDR3: CSASGGRAGEQYF. The CDR3 bases are TGCAGTGCCTCCGGCGGGAGGGCAGGGGAGCAGTACTTC.

This clonotype was observed at least ten times. This rearrangement joins TRBV28 to TRBJ1-4; a possible D gene is TRBD1 (5 bases). This CDR3 comprises 17 residues. V was clipped by 5 bases and J by 1 base, with 17 bases between them. The germline gives CDR1 MDHEN, CDR2 SYDVKM. The DNA for the CDR3 is TGTGCCAGCAGTCCCCGGTCGTGGGGGAGAACTAATGAAAAACTGTTTTTT. Translating gives CASSPRSWGRTNEKLFF.

In its sample, this clonotype was seen many times. The rearrangement uses TRBV28 and TRBJ2-4; the D is unclear. This CDR3 is built from 15 residues. Trimming shortened V by 3 bases and J by 0 bases, and 9 bases separated the two germline ends. Germline-derived CDR1 and CDR2 are MDHEN and SYDVKM. The CDR3 bases are TGTGCCAGCAGTTTCAAGTGGAGAGCCAAAAACATTCAGTACTTC. Amino acid sequence: CASSFKWRAKNIQYF.

The CDR3 DNA follows: TGTGCCATGAGGACAGGACTCGGGACTGAAGCTTTCTTT. Translated, it gives CAMRTGLGTEAFF. The chain carries TRBV10-3 and TRBJ1-1, with 7 bases identical to TRBD1. V shed 9 bases, J shed 5 bases, and the junction held 9 bases outside the gene matches. Looked up from germline, CDR1 is ENHRY and CDR2 is SYGVKD. The CDR3 extends over 13 amino acids.

This chain connects TRBV7-9 to TRBJ2-7; D not resolved. V shed 1 base and J shed 0 bases, with 10 bases lying between them. The CDR3 totals 15 residues. Germline CDR1 and CDR2: SEHNR and FQNEAQ (reference sequence). For the CDR3, the DNA is TGTGCCAGCAGCTTAGATCTGTTCAGCTCCTACGAGCAGTACTTC. Amino acid sequence: CASSLDLFSSYEQYF.

The chain uses TRBV29-1 and TRBJ1-4; D not resolved. The germline V gene encodes CDR1 SQVTM and CDR2 ANQGSEA. The V end was cut by 6 bases, the J end by 7 bases, with 9 bases between. The length of the CDR3 is 11 residues. The CDR3 nucleotides are TGCAGCGTGCAATATGCTGAAAAACTGTTTTTT. Residues: CSVQYAEKLFF.

This clonotype appeared many times. Here the CDR3 DNA reads TGTGCCAGCAGTGGGGGCAGAGCCTACGAGCAGTACTTC. This translates into CASSGGRAYEQYF. This chain links TRBV2 with TRBJ2-7; D is perhaps TRBD1 (5 bases). The CDR3 is 13 residues long. Germline CDR1 SNHLY, CDR2 FYNNEI. V was cut by 4 bases and J by 2 bases, with 9 bases left in between. Combining the CDR3 with reference TRBV2 and TRBJ2-7 gives the whole variable domain EPEVTQTPSHQVTQMGQEVILRCVPISNHLYFYWYRQILGQKVEFLVSFYNNEISEKSEIFDDQFSVERPDGSNFTLKIRSTKLEDSAMYFCASSGGRAYEQYFGPGTRLTVT.

This clonotype showed up many times. The chain combines TRBV28 with TRBJ1-1; 7 bases align to TRBD1. The CDR3 length is 14 residues. With V trimmed by 6 bases and J by 1 base, 5 bases remained unmatched. Germline CDR1 reads MDHEN; CDR2 reads SYDVKM. The CDR3 nucleotides are TGTGCCAGCAGACGACAGGGATCGAACACTGAAGCTTTCTTT. Residues: CASRRQGSNTEAFF.

This clonotype was seen only a few times. Written as DNA, the CDR3 is TGTGCCAGCAGCCAAGGGGGGGGGTTTAGCGGGACGTCGGAGACCCAGTACTTC. Its translation is CASSQGGGFSGTSETQYF. V usage is TRBV7-2 and J usage is TRBJ2-5; TRBD2 agrees at 8 bases. V was pared by 5 bases and J by 5 bases, with 19 bases of the junction left unmatched. The CDR3 covers 18 residues. Germline V gene data show CDR1 as SGHTA and CDR2 as FQGNSA.

The chain links TRBV4-2 to TRBJ1-1, with TRBD1 as a possible D gene (5 bases). The V gene's germline CDR1 is LGHNA and CDR2 YNFKEQ. The ends were cut back, 0 bases at V and 4 bases at J, with 9 bases in the middle. The CDR3 sequence is 14 residues long. This CDR3 reads CASSQDGRGTEAFF. CDR3 DNA sequence: TGTGCCAGCAGCCAAGATGGGAGGGGCACTGAAGCTTTCTTT.

A note on this clonotype: A read error may be the cause here, since a much bigger clone is one base away. The chain joins TRBV7-8 to TRBJ2-5; TRBD2 agrees at 7 bases. Germline assignment: CDR1 SGHVS and CDR2 FQNEAQ. The CDR3 has 17 amino acids. V shed 4 bases and J 1 base; nucleotides not matched to a gene: 12. The CDR3 DNA is TGTGCCAGCAGCTATCCATCTGGGCGCGGGGGCCAAGAGACCCAGTACTTC. Protein sequence: CASSYPSGRGGQETQYF. Complete variable domain (other parts from reference TRBV7-8 and TRBJ2-5): GAGVSQSPRYKVAKRGQDVALRCDPISGHVSLFWYQQALGQGPEFLTYFQNEAQLDKSGLPSDRFFAERPEGSVSTLKIQRTQQEDSAVYLCASSYPSGRGGQETQYFGPGTRLLVL.

This chain uses TRBV29-1 with TRBJ2-7; D is uncertain. CDR3 length: 13 amino acids. V gave up 6 bases and J gave up 2 bases, with 14 bases separating them. Germline assignment: CDR1 SQVTM and CDR2 ANQGSEA. CDR3 DNA sequence: TGCAGCGTAACTAAGGGAAAAACCTACGAGCAGTACTTC. Translation: CSVTKGKTYEQYF.

This clonotype was detected ten times or more. This chain joins TRBV6-2 or TRBV6-3 and TRBJ2-7; 7 nucleotides line up with TRBD1. The CDR3 runs 16 residues. CDR1 is MNHEY, CDR2 SVGEGT, per germline. V gave up 0 bases and J gave up 3 bases; unmatched junction bases: 8. The CDR3: CASSYSRTGEYYEQYF. CDR3 nucleotides: TGTGCCAGCAGTTACTCGCGTACAGGGGAATACTACGAGCAGTACTTC.